A single sample is the source of the 8 T cell receptor beta chains below, sequenced in a study of blood T cell repertoires in COVID-19. Sequencing used immunoSEQ multiplex PCR; TCRdb keeps in-frame clones, though not all of them. Of approximately 160,000 clones in the sample, around four fifths were seen once. The sequenced sample was PBMCs or T cells enriched from blood (not recorded which). All receptors derive from a woman aged 50 to 65 in a cohort exposed to, infected with or recovered from COVID-19 (not recorded which).

V and J are TRBV18 and TRBJ1-2; 9 nucleotides line up with TRBD1. The germline gives CDR1 KGHSH, CDR2 LQKENI. The ends lost 3 bases at V and 5 bases at J; junction bases unmatched: 7. CDR3 size: 15 residues. The CDR3 sequence: CASSPGGQGLYGYTF. The CDR3 DNA follows: TGTGCCAGCTCACCGGGGGGACAGGGTTTGTATGGCTACACCTTC.

The V and J genes are TRBV18 and TRBJ2-3; 8 positions agree with TRBD1. Looked up from germline, CDR1 is KGHSH and CDR2 is LQKENI. V was pared by 3 bases and J by 8 bases, with 16 bases of the junction left unmatched. CDR3 length equals 17 residues. CDR3 nucleotide sequence: TGTGCCAGCTCACCCCCGTCCAGGGGGCTAGCAGACATTACGCAGTATTTT. Translating it yields CASSPPSRGLADITQYF.

This clone has just one count. V gene TRBV12-3 or TRBV12-4 combines with J gene TRBJ2-7, with a possible D match to TRBD2 (6 bases). The V gene lost 10 bases and the J gene lost 2 bases, with 12 bases spanning the gap. The CDR3 is made up of 12 amino acids. As DNA, the CDR3 is TGTGCCACCATGGGGGGAACCTACGAGCAGTACTTC. Its translation: CATMGGTYEQYF.

The gene calls are TRBV30 and TRBJ1-1, with TRBD1 matching over 7 bases. Per germline, CDR1 GTSNPN and CDR2 SVGIG (reference sequence). The trim removed 3 bases at V and 3 bases at J, leaving 4 bases unmatched. This CDR3 spans 13 amino acids. The CDR3 sequence is CAWSDRVDTEAFF. For the CDR3, the DNA is TGTGCCTGGAGCGACAGGGTGGACACTGAAGCTTTCTTT.

Concerning this clone itself: The conserved phenylalanine or tryptophan is not found at the CDR3 terminus, so this likely reflects a read error. The limits of the CDR3 on the DNA are not certain, so only TCRdb's listed CDR3 is given. The rearrangement uses TRBV12-2 and TRBJ2-4; the table's D call, TRBD2, was not checked against the DNA. TRBV12-2 is given as a pseudogene. Counting both end residues, the CDR3 totals 12 amino acids. This CDR3 reads CASRPVCGGARI.

The chain carries TRBV27 and TRBJ2-7; 8 bases agree with TRBD1. V shed 6 bases and J 2 bases; nucleotides not matched to a gene: 3. Looked up from germline, CDR1 is MNHEY and CDR2 is SMNVEV (reference sequence). This CDR3 has 13 amino acids. CDR3 bases: TGTGCCAGCAGCGACAGGGGACCCTACGAGCAGTACTTC. Translating gives CASSDRGPYEQYF.

J is TRBJ2-5 and V is TRBV27, with 11 bases matching TRBD2. The CDR3 spans 18 residues. The germline CDR1 and CDR2 sequences are MNHEY and SMNVEV (reference sequence). J was trimmed by 1 base and V by 7 bases; bases with no gene match: 14. The CDR3 sequence is CASTNGGVAGGPQETQYF. CDR3 DNA: TGTGCCAGCACCAACGGGGGGGTAGCGGGAGGGCCCCAAGAGACCCAGTACTTC.

The chain couples TRBV19 to TRBJ2-5, with D hard to call. This CDR3 comprises 14 residues. The V end lost 1 base, the J end lost 3 bases, and 9 bases lay between the germline ends. Germline V gene lookup returns CDR1 LNHDA and CDR2 SQIVND (reference sequence). CDR3 in amino acids: CASSIGMAEETQYF. The CDR3, as DNA: TGTGCCAGTAGTATAGGTATGGCAGAAGAGACCCAGTACTTC.